This T cell receptor beta chain was found in a study of T cell repertoires in cytomegalovirus infection. About the research overall: Newly reported HLA-C-restricted and thoroughly characterized HLA-B-restricted CMV epitopes were employed. Public signatures in TCR beta pointed to CMV infection and matching HLA type.

Study outcomes and limitations: Of the TCR beta families, the public ones yielded a cumulative frequency that identified carriers of CMV plus the relevant HLA. Clonotypes of TCR beta that were HLA-C-restricted and CMV-specific dominated the ex vivo response.

TCRdb re-derived calls from the reads in MiXCR, one entry per CDR3 protein. The sample consists of about 900,000 distinct CDR3 sequences, around 30% of them appearing once. This clonotype was recorded many times. The antigen remains unidentified. Between the trimmed V and J ends, which lost 5 bases and 7 bases, there was a span of 17 bases. Germline V gene lookup returns CDR1 SGHTA and CDR2 FQGNSA. The CDR3 spans 15 residues. The TCR originated in a human donor in good health (CMV status not recorded). Some clones in this sample may be carry-over from other donors' samples. The source material was cultured CD8+ T cells from PBMCs, sampled from culture after CMV antigen stimulation. V gene TRBV7-2 combines with J gene TRBJ2-2; D is possibly TRBD2 (6 bases). In DNA, the CDR3 is TGTGCCAGCAGCCCATACACAGCGCGGGGCGGGGAGCTGTTTTTT. This gives the protein CASSPYTARGGELFF.